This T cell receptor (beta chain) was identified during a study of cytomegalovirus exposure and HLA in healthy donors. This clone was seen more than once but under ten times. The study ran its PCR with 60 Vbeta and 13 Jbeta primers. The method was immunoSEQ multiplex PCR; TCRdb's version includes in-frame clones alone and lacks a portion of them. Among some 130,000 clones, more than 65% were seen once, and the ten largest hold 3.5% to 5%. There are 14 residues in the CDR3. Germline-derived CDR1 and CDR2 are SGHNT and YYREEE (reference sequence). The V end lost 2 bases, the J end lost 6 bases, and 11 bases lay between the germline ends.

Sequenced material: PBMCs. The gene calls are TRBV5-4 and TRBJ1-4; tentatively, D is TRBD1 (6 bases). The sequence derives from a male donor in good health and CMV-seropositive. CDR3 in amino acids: CASSLQGSHEKLFF. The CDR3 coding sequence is TGTGCCAGCAGCTTACAGGGTTCTCATGAAAAACTGTTTTTT.